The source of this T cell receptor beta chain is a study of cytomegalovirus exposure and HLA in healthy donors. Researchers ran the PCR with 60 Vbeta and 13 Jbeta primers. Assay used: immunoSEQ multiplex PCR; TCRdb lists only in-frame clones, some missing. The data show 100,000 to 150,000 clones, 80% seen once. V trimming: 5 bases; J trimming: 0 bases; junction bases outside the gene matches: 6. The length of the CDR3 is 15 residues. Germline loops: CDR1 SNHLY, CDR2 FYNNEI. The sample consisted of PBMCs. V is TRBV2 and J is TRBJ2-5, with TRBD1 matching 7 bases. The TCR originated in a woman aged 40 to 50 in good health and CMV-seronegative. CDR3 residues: CASSPRDSHQETQYF. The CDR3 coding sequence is TGTGCCAGCAGTCCCCGGGACAGCCACCAAGAGACCCAGTACTTC.